This T cell receptor beta chain was profiled in a study of beta chain features in type 1 diabetes. Study-level points and caveats: In all four CD4+ subsets, TCRB CDR3 length was significantly, moderately reduced in type 1 diabetes.

Expressed TCRB transcripts got sequenced, as all isolated RNA was reverse transcribed. TCRdb keeps only in-frame clones here, not all; method: immunoSEQ multiplex PCR. This sample has about 25,000 clones, with about 71% found just once. CDR3 length: 13 residues. V dropped 4 bases and J dropped 6 bases, with 11 bases sitting between them. Looked up from germline, CDR1 is SGHRS and CDR2 is YFSETQ. To note about this clone: Its antigen is unidentified.

The source is a woman in her thirties or forties with type 1 diabetes. The chain carries TRBV5-1 and TRBJ1-5; D perhaps matches TRBD1 (5 bases). The sequenced sample consisted of stem cell memory CD4+ T cells from blood. The CDR3 sequence is CASSGGAGQPQHF. The DNA for the CDR3 is TGCGCCAGCAGCGGCGGGGCCGGTCAGCCCCAGCATTTT. Full variable domain (remainder filled in from reference TRBV5-1 and TRBJ1-5): KAGVTQTPRYLIKTRGQQVTLSCSPISGHRSVSWYQQTPGQGLQFLFEYFSETQRNKGNFPGRFSGRQFSNSRSEMNVSTLELGDSALYLCASSGGAGQPQHFGDGTRLSIL.